This passage covers 11 T cell receptor beta chains from one sample sequenced in a study of cytomegalovirus exposure and HLA in healthy donors. The PCR ran on 60 Vbeta and 13 Jbeta primers. The table came from immunoSEQ multiplex PCR; TCRdb's copy has only in-frame clones and leaves some out. The data show 100,000 to 150,000 clones, 81% seen once. The specimen was PBMCs. The receptors were sampled from a man aged 18 to 35 in good health and CMV-seronegative.

The chain carries TRBV18 and TRBJ1-1; 11 bases are a match to TRBD1. Germline V gene data show CDR1 as KGHSH and CDR2 as LQKENI. This CDR3 is 17 amino acids long. V shed 3 bases, J shed 7 bases, and the junction held 13 bases outside the gene matches. CDR3 sequence: CASSPTPSGTGGIEAFF. The CDR3 nucleotides are TGTGCCAGCTCACCCACCCCATCCGGGACAGGGGGGATTGAAGCTTTCTTT.

The chain has TRBV10-3 and TRBJ2-2; 8 bases line up with TRBD1. The ends lost 4 bases at V and 5 bases at J; junction bases unmatched: 0. The CDR3 length is 13 residues. Germline CDR1 reads ENHRY; CDR2 reads SYGVKD. CDR3 residues: CAISGTGTGELFF. The CDR3 DNA follows: TGTGCCATCAGTGGGACAGGGACCGGGGAGCTGTTTTTT.

Relative to its sample, this clone is medium-sized (0.01 to 0.1%). This chain joins TRBV2 and TRBJ1-5; D remains ambiguous. Trimming pared 7 bases from V and 4 bases from J, leaving 8 bases between. Germline CDR1 and CDR2: SNHLY and FYNNEI. This CDR3 has 12 amino acids. The CDR3 is CASTTKNQPQHF. In nucleotides, the CDR3 is TGTGCCAGCACCACTAAAAATCAGCCCCAGCATTTT.

The CDR3 loop is CAIRTGTSGGFSYNEQFF. The CDR3 DNA reads TGTGCCATCAGGACCGGGACTAGCGGGGGTTTTTCCTACAATGAGCAGTTCTTC. The chain employs TRBV10-3 and TRBJ2-1; 14 bases align to TRBD2. CDR3 length: 18 residues. V shed 6 bases, J shed 1 base, and the junction held 8 bases outside the gene matches. Germline V gene sequence: CDR1 ENHRY, CDR2 SYGVKD.

The V call is TRBV7-9, the J call TRBJ1-5; 9 positions agree with TRBD1. V gave up 5 bases and J gave up 5 bases; unmatched junction bases: 10. The V gene's germline CDR1 is SEHNR and CDR2 FQNEAQ (reference sequence). The CDR3 totals 16 residues. The CDR3 is CASSAGQGGFYQPQHF. DNA of the CDR3: TGTGCCAGCAGCGCGGGACAGGGCGGATTTTATCAGCCCCAGCATTTT.

The chain combines TRBV7-9 with TRBJ2-7, with D tentatively TRBD2 (6 bases). The CDR3 loop spans 13 amino acids. Germline V gene sequence: CDR1 SEHNR, CDR2 FQNEAQ (reference sequence). Trimming stripped 4 bases from V and 2 bases from J, with 9 bases between. CDR3 amino acids: CASSSAGTYEQYF. The CDR3 DNA reads TGTGCCAGCAGCTCCGCGGGGACCTACGAGCAGTACTTC.

Here the CDR3 reads CASSYLTGRRDGYTF. CDR3 sequence (DNA): TGTGCCAGCAGTTACCTCACCGGGCGGAGGGATGGCTACACCTTC. The chain has TRBV6-5 and TRBJ1-2, with D unclear. The CDR3 sequence is 15 residues long. Trimming cost V 2 bases and J 6 bases, with 16 bases left between them. Germline V gives CDR1 MNHEY, CDR2 SVGAGI.

This clone was recorded only once. V usage is TRBV7-9 and J usage is TRBJ1-2, with D maybe TRBD1 (5 bases). Trimming left V 5 bases short and J 8 bases short, with 21 bases between. Germline-derived CDR1 and CDR2 are SEHNR and FQNEAQ (reference sequence). The CDR3 has 15 residues. The CDR3 DNA follows: TGTGCCAGCAGCACAAGAAGAACAGGCCTGGAGGGCTACACCTTC. As protein: CASSTRRTGLEGYTF.

This chain links TRBV9 with TRBJ2-2, with 11 bases matching TRBD2. CDR1 and CDR2 (germline): SGDLS, YYNGEE. The CDR3 is 19 amino acids. Trimming cost V 3 bases and J 0 bases; bases outside gene matches: 10. In DNA form, the CDR3 reads TGTGCCAGCAGCGCGGCTAGCGGGGGGTTATCTGCGAACACCGGGGAGCTGTTTTTT. It yields the protein CASSAASGGLSANTGELFF. Together with reference TRBV9 and TRBJ2-2, the CDR3 gives the full variable domain: DSGVTQTPKHLITATGQRVTLRCSPRSGDLSVYWYQQSLDQGLQFLIQYYNGEERAKGNILERFSAQQFPDLHSELNLSSLELGDSALYFCASSAASGGLSANTGELFFGEGSRLTVL.

The chain recombines TRBV7-9 with TRBJ2-1; no definite D call. The germline V gene encodes CDR1 SEHNR and CDR2 FQNEAQ (reference sequence). This CDR3 has 13 residues. V dropped 4 bases and J dropped 10 bases, with 14 bases sitting between them. The CDR3 DNA is TGTGCCAGCAGCTCCTTTTCTAGTTTGGAGCAGTTCTTC. This gives the protein CASSSFSSLEQFF.

This sequence joins TRBV10-2 and TRBJ1-4; D ambiguous. Germline lookup yields CDR1 WSHSY and CDR2 SAAADI. The CDR3 has 14 residues. Trimming cost V 0 bases and J 8 bases, with 10 bases left between them. The CDR3 DNA reads as TGCGCCAGCAGTGAGTCCGGGTTAGAGGAAAAACTGTTTTTT. It translates to CASSESGLEEKLFF.